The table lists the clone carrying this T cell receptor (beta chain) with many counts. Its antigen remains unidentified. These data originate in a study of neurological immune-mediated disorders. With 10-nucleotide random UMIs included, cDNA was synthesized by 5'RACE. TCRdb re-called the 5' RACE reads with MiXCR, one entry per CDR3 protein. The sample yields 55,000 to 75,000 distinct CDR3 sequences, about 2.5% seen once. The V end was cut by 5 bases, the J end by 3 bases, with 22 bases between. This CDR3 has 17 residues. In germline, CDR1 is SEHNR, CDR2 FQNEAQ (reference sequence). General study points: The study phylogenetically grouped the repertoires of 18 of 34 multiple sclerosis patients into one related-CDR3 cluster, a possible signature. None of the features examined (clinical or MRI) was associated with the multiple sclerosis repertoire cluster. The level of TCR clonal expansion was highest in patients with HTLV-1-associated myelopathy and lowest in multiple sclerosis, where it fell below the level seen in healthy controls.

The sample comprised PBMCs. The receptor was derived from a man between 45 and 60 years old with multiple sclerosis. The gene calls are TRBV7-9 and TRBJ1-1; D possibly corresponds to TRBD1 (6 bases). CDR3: CASSQSRGASWHTEAFF. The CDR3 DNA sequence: TGTGCCAGCAGCCAGAGTCGGGGGGCAAGCTGGCACACTGAAGCTTTCTTT.